In this sample, the clone carrying this TCR beta chain turned up many times. The sample is drawn from a study of CD8+CD57+ T cells in acquired aplastic anemia. Study summary: Sorted CD4+ and CD8+ cell DNA averaged around 3 ug.

According to the study, genomic DNA was the template for TCR beta VDJ and CDR3 profiling. TCRdb redid the calling of the reads with MiXCR, one entry per CDR3 protein. The sample lists some 220,000 distinct CDR3 sequences; around 32% were seen once. The CDR3 has 12 amino acids. With V trimmed by 7 bases and J by 1 base, 3 bases remained unmatched. The germline CDR1 and CDR2 sequences are SQVTM and ANQGSEA. The chain is built from TRBV29-1 and TRBJ1-1; the match to TRBD1 covers 7 bases. The sequence was obtained from a human donor in good health, serving as a control. Source material: sorted CD4+, CD8+, or CD8+CD57+ T cells (not recorded which) from PBMCs. The CDR3 loop is CSGDSGNTEAFF. Written as DNA, the CDR3 is TGCAGCGGGGACAGCGGGAACACTGAAGCTTTCTTT. Together with reference TRBV29-1 and TRBJ1-1, the CDR3 gives the full variable domain: SAVISQKPSRDICQRGTSLTIQCQVDSQVTMMFWYRQQPGQSLTLIATANQGSEATYESGFVIDKFPISRPNLTFSTLTVSNMSPEDSSIYLCSGDSGNTEAFFGQGTRLTVV.